The TCR beta chain under discussion was sequenced for a study of neurological immune-mediated disorders. Study-level points and caveats: None of the CDR3 amino acid sequences in expanded clones turned up in more than one subject, which points to private repertoires in all groups.

There are many counts of this clonotype. Its specificity is unknown. Documented time point: longitudinal time-point 2. The yield of each sequencing run was over 160 million TCR-beta sequences from 15-18 subjects. TCRdb re-called the 5' RACE reads with MiXCR, one entry per CDR3 protein. The sample consists of about 66,000 distinct CDR3 sequences, roughly 9.8% of them appearing once. The TCR sequence derives from a man aged 25 to 45 in good health. The sequencing sample was made of PBMCs.

The CDR3 bases are TGCAGCGGGGGGGAGAGTGGCTACGAGCAGTACTTC. Encoded protein: CSGGESGYEQYF. The genes are TRBV29-1 and TRBJ2-7, with D possibly being TRBD2 (6 bases). The ends were cut back, 7 bases at V and 3 bases at J, with 13 bases in the middle. Germline CDR1 reads SQVTM; CDR2 reads ANQGSEA. The CDR3 spans 12 residues.